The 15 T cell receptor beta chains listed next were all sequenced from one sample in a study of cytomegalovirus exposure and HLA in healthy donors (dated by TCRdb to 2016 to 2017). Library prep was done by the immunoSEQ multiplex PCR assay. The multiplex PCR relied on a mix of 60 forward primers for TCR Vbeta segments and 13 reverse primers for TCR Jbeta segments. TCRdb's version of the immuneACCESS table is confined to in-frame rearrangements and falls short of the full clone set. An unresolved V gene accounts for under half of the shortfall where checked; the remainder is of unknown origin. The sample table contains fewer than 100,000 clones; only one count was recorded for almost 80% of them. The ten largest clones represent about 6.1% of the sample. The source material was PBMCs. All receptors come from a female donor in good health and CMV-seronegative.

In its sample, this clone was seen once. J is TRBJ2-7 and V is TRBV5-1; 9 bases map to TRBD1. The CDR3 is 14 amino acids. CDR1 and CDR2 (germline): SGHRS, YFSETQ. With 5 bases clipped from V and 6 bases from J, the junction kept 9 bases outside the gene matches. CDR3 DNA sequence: TGCGCCAGCAGACCGGGACAGGGCATAGGCGAGCAGTACTTC. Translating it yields CASRPGQGIGEQYF.

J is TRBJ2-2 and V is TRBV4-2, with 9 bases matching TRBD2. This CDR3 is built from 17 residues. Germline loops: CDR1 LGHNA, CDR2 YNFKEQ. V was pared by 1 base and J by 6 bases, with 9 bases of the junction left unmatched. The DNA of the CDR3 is TGTGCCAGCAGCCAAGTAAGCTGGTCTAGCGGGGCCGGGGAGCTGTTTTTT. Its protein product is CASSQVSWSSGAGELFF.

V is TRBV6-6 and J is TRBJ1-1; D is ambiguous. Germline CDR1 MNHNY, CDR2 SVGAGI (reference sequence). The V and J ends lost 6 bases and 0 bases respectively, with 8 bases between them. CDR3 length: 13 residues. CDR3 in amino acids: CASRSGLNTEAFF. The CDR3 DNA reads TGTGCCAGCAGAAGCGGTCTGAACACTGAAGCTTTCTTT.

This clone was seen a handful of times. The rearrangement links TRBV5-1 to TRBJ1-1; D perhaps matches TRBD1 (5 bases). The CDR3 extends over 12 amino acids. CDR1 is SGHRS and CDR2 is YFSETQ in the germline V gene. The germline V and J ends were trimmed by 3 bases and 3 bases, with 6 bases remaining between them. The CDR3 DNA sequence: TGCGCCAGCAGCTGGGGGGACACTGAAGCTTTCTTT. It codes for CASSWGDTEAFF.

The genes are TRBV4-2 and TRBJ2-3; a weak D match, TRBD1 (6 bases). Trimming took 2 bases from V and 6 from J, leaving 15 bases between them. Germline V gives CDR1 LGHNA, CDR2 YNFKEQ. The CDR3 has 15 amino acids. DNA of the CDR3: TGTGCCAGCAGCCAACTTAAACAGGGTACGGATACGCAGTATTTT. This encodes CASSQLKQGTDTQYF.

CDR3 DNA sequence: TGTGCCAGCAGGGCTACAGTAGATACGCAGTATTTT. It encodes CASRATVDTQYF. This chain joins TRBV7-8 and TRBJ2-3; D is uncertain. The CDR3 covers 12 residues. Trimming removed 6 bases at V and 5 bases at J, with 9 bases between. Germline V gene lookup returns CDR1 SGHVS and CDR2 FQNEAQ.

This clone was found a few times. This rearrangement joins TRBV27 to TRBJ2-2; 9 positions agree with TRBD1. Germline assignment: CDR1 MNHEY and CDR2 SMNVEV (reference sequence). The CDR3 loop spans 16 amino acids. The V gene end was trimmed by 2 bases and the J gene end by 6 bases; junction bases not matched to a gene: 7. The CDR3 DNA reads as TGTGCCAGCAGTTTAGCCGGGACAGGGTTATCCGGGGAGCTGTTTTTT. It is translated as CASSLAGTGLSGELFF.

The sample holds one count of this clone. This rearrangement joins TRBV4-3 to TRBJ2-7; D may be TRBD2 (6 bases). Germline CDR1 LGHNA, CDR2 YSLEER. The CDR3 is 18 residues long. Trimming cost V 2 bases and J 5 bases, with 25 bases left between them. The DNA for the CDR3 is TGCGCCAGCAGCCAATCCGCCACGACGGGAGAAGGGAAGAACGAGCAGTACTTC. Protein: CASSQSATTGEGKNEQYF.

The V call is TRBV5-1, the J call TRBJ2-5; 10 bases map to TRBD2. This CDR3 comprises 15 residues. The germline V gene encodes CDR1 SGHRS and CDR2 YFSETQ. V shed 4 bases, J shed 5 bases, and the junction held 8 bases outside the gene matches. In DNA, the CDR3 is TGCGCCAGCAGCGCTAGCGGGAGAGGTTCGGAGACCCAGTACTTC. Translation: CASSASGRGSETQYF.

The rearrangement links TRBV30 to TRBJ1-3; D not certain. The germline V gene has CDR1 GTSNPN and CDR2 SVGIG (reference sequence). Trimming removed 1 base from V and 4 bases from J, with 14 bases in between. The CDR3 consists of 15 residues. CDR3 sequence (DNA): TGTGCCTGGAGTGAGTCCGGGTCAATGGGAAACACCATATATTTT. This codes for CAWSESGSMGNTIYF. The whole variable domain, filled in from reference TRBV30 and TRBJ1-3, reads SQTIHQWPATLVQPVGSPLSLECTVEGTSNPNLYWYRQAAGRGLQLLFYSVGIGQISSEVPQNLSASRPQDRQFILSSKKLLLSDSGFYLCAWSESGSMGNTIYFGEGSWLTVV.

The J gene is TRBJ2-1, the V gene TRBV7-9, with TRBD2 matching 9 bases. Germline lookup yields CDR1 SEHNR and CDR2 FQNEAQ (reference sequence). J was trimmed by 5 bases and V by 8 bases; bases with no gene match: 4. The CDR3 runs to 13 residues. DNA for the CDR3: TGTGCCAGCGGTACTAGCGGGCACAATGAGCAGTTCTTC. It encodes CASGTSGHNEQFF.

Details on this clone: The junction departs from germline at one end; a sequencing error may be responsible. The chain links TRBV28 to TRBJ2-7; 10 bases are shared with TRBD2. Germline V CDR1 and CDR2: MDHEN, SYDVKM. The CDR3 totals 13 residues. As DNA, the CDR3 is TGTGCCAGCACTTTAGCGGGGGGTTACGAGCAGTACTTC. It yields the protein CASTLAGGYEQYF.

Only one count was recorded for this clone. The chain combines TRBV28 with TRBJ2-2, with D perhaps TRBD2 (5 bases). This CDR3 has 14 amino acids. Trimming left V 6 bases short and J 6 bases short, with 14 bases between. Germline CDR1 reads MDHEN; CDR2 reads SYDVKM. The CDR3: CASRLGGSAGELFF. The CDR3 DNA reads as TGTGCCAGCAGGTTAGGAGGCAGCGCCGGGGAGCTGTTTTTT.

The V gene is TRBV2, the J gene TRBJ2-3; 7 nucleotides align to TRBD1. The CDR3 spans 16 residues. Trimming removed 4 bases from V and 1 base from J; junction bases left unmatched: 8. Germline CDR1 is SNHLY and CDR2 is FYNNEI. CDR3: CASSGQDRRGTDTQYF. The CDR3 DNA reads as TGTGCCAGCAGTGGACAGGACAGGCGGGGCACAGATACGCAGTATTTT.

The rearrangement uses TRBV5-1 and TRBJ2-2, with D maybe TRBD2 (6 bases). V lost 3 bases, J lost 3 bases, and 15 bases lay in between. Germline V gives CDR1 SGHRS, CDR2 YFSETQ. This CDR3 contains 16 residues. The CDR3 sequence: CASSSGLSGYTGELFF. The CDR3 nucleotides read TGCGCCAGCAGCTCCGGACTTAGCGGCTACACCGGGGAGCTGTTTTTT.